Following are 14 T cell receptor beta chains from one sample sequenced in a study of blood T cell repertoires in COVID-19. The repertoire was sequenced with immunoSEQ multiplex PCR; TCRdb's copy has only in-frame clones and lacks some. This sample has some 670,000 clones; 75% to 90% occur once, and the top ten carry roughly 0.25%. The sequenced sample was peripheral blood. The receptors originated from a woman under 30 with acute or convalescent COVID-19.

V is TRBV5-1 and J is TRBJ2-1, with 8 bases matching TRBD2. V lost 7 bases, J lost 0 bases, and 3 bases stayed unmatched. Germline CDR1 reads SGHRS; CDR2 reads YFSETQ. The CDR3 totals 14 residues. The CDR3 nucleotides are TGCGCCAGCGGACTAGCCGTCTCCTACAATGAGCAGTTCTTC. This translates into CASGLAVSYNEQFF.

The chain uses TRBV11-2 and TRBJ1-6, with TRBD1 as a possible D gene (6 bases). Trimming cost V 4 bases and J 7 bases, with 20 bases left between them. The CDR3 loop spans 17 amino acids. The V gene's germline CDR1 is SGHAT and CDR2 FQNNGV. The CDR3 reads CASSSNRATGSNSPLHF. CDR3 DNA sequence: TGTGCCAGCAGCTCCAACCGGGCTACAGGGAGCAATTCACCCCTCCACTTT.

The chain links TRBV6-4 to TRBJ1-6; TRBD1 aligns across 7 bases. The V gene end was trimmed by 6 bases and the J gene end by 5 bases; junction bases not matched to a gene: 4. CDR3 length: 14 residues. The germline CDR1 and CDR2 sequences are MRHNA and SNTAGT. CDR3 sequence (DNA): TGTGCCAGCAGGGGACAGTTTGATAATTCACCCCTCCACTTT. This encodes CASRGQFDNSPLHF.

V is TRBV19 and J is TRBJ1-1; TRBD1 matches 7 bases. This CDR3 has 13 amino acids. J gave up 5 bases and V 5 bases, and 5 bases lay outside the gene matches. CDR1 and CDR2 from the germline V gene are LNHDA and SQIVND (reference sequence). Here the CDR3 reads CASSPQGETEAFF. For the CDR3, the DNA is TGTGCCAGTAGTCCCCAGGGGGAGACTGAAGCTTTCTTT. The entire variable domain, with the rest obtained from reference TRBV19 and TRBJ1-1, is as follows: DGGITQSPKYLFRKEGQNVTLSCEQNLNHDAMYWYRQDPGQGLRLIYYSQIVNDFQKGDIAEGYSVSREKKESFPLTVTSAQKNPTAFYLCASSPQGETEAFFGQGTRLTVV.

The chain uses TRBV24-1 and TRBJ2-3, with D maybe TRBD2 (5 bases). CDR1 is KGHDR and CDR2 is SFDVKD in the germline V gene. This CDR3 region has 16 residues. V shed 2 bases and J shed 4 bases, with 15 bases lying between them. CDR3 DNA sequence: TGTGCCACCAGTGATTCATCGACGGGGAAGGCAGATACGCAGTATTTT. This gives the protein CATSDSSTGKADTQYF.

The genes are TRBV10-3 and TRBJ1-1; TRBD1 agrees at 8 bases. The CDR3 spans 14 residues. The V gene's germline CDR1 is ENHRY and CDR2 SYGVKD. With 4 bases clipped from V and 0 bases from J, the junction kept 1 base outside the gene matches. In nucleotides, the CDR3 is TGTGCCATCAGTGGGGACAGGATGAACACTGAAGCTTTCTTT. Its translation is CAISGDRMNTEAFF.

The chain uses TRBV9 and TRBJ1-2, with 7 nucleotides matching TRBD1. The CDR3 spans 14 residues. Germline V gene sequence: CDR1 SGDLS, CDR2 YYNGEE. V trimming: 0 bases; J trimming: 6 bases; junction bases outside the gene matches: 5. This chain's CDR3 is CASSVVSGGHGYTF. Written as DNA, the CDR3 is TGTGCCAGCAGCGTAGTCTCAGGGGGTCATGGCTACACCTTC.

V is TRBV19 and J is TRBJ1-4, with TRBD1 matching 11 bases. Germline CDR1 is LNHDA and CDR2 is SQIVND (reference sequence). This CDR3 has 17 amino acids. With 3 bases clipped from V and 8 bases from J, the junction kept 11 bases outside the gene matches. Here the CDR3 reads CASSMVWTGGAREKLFF. CDR3 DNA: TGTGCCAGTAGTATGGTTTGGACAGGGGGCGCCCGGGAAAAACTGTTTTTT.

The chain joins TRBV29-1 to TRBJ1-2; no clear D gene. The V gene lost 5 bases and the J gene lost 2 bases, with 12 bases spanning the gap. Germline-derived CDR1 and CDR2 are SQVTM and ANQGSEA. The CDR3 sequence is 13 residues long. CDR3 loop: CSVTGSLNYGYTF. For the CDR3, the DNA is TGCAGCGTTACCGGTTCCTTGAACTATGGCTACACCTTC. Looking up the rest from reference TRBV29-1 and TRBJ1-2 gives the full variable domain: SAVISQKPSRDICQRGTSLTIQCQVDSQVTMMFWYRQQPGQSLTLIATANQGSEATYESGFVIDKFPISRPNLTFSTLTVSNMSPEDSSIYLCSVTGSLNYGYTFGSGTRLTVV.

The J gene is TRBJ1-2, the V gene TRBV5-6; no definite D call. The CDR3 extends over 17 amino acids. CDR1 is SGHDT, CDR2 YYEEEE, per germline. Trimming shortened V by 0 bases and J by 0 bases, and 15 bases separated the two germline ends. For the CDR3, the DNA is TGTGCCAGCAGCTTGGAGGCGAGGGTTCGAACTAACTATGGCTACACCTTC. Its translation: CASSLEARVRTNYGYTF. Full variable domain (rest looked up from reference TRBV5-6 and TRBJ1-2): DAGVTQSPTHLIKTRGQQVTLRCSPKSGHDTVSWYQQALGQGPQFIFQYYEEEERQRGNFPDRFSGHQFPNYSSELNVNALLLGDSALYLCASSLEARVRTNYGYTFGSGTRLTVV.

The rearrangement uses TRBV9 and TRBJ1-2, with D hard to call. The CDR3 sequence is 14 residues long. The V gene's germline CDR1 is SGDLS and CDR2 YYNGEE. Trimming shortened V by 3 bases and J by 4 bases, and 13 bases separated the two germline ends. CDR3 in amino acids: CASSAIQTGYGYTF. DNA for the CDR3: TGTGCCAGCAGCGCGATTCAGACGGGCTATGGCTACACCTTC.

The genes are TRBV12-5 and TRBJ2-1; D might be TRBD1 (5 bases). The CDR3 sequence is 14 residues long. The germline V gene has CDR1 LGHNT and CDR2 FRNRAP. Trimming left V 5 bases short and J 8 bases short, with 16 bases between. This CDR3 is CASGTDRVGDEQFF. In DNA form, the CDR3 reads TGTGCTAGTGGTACCGACAGAGTTGGAGATGAGCAGTTCTTC. Drawing the rest from reference TRBV12-5 and TRBJ2-1, the complete variable domain is DARVTQTPRHKVTEMGQEVTMRCQPILGHNTVFWYRQTMMQGLELLAYFRNRAPLDDSGMPKDRFSAEMPDATLATLKIQPSEPRDSAVYFCASGTDRVGDEQFFGPGTRLTVL.

V usage is TRBV4-1 and J usage is TRBJ2-7; 9 bases fit TRBD1. With 4 bases clipped from V and 5 bases from J, the junction kept 15 bases outside the gene matches. CDR3 length: 17 amino acids. CDR1 MGHRA and CDR2 YSYEKL come from the germline V gene. The CDR3 sequence: CASSLQNEGTGFNEQYF. Written as DNA, the CDR3 is TGCGCCAGCAGCCTTCAAAACGAGGGGACAGGGTTCAACGAGCAGTACTTC.

This clone was seen a few times. This sequence joins TRBV24-1 and TRBJ1-5; D might be TRBD1 (6 bases). Trimming left V 3 bases short and J 7 bases short, with 12 bases between. The germline V gene has CDR1 KGHDR and CDR2 SFDVKD. This CDR3 comprises 14 residues. CDR3 in DNA: TGTGCCACCAGTGATACCCGGACAGCCCAGCCCCAGCATTTT. Protein sequence: CATSDTRTAQPQHF.